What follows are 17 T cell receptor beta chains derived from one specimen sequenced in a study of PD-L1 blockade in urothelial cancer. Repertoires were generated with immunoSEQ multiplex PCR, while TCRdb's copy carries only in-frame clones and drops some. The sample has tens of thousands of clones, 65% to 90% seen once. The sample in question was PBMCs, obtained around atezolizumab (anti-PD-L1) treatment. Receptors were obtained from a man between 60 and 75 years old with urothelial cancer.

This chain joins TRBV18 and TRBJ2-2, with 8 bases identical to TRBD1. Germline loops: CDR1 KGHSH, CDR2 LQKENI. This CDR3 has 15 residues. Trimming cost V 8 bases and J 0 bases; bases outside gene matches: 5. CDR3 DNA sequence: TGTGCCAGCCCGGACAGGGTCGCGAACACCGGGGAGCTGTTTTTT. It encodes CASPDRVANTGELFF.

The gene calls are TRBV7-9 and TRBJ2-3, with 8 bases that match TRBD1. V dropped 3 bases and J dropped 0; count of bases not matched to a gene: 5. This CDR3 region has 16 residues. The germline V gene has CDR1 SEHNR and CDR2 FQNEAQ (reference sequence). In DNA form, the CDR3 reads TGTGCCAGCAGCTTTCGGACAGGGTCTAGCACAGATACGCAGTATTTT. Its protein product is CASSFRTGSSTDTQYF.

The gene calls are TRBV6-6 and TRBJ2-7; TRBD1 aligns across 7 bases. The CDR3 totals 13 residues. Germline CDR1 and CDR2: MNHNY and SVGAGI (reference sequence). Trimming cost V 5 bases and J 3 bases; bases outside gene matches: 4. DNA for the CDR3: TGTGCCAGCAGTAACCGACAGGGCTACGAGCAGTACTTC. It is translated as CASSNRQGYEQYF.

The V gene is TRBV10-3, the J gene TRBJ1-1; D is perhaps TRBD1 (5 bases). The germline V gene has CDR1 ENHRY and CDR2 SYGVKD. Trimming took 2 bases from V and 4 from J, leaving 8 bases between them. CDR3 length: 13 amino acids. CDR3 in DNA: TGTGCCATCAGTGAGCGGGGGGGCACTGAAGCTTTCTTT. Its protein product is CAISERGGTEAFF.

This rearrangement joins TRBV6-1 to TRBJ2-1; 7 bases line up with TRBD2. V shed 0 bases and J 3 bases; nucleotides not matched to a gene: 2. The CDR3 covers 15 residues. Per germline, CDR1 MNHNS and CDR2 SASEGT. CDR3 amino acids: CASSEAGTNYNEQFF. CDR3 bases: TGTGCCAGCAGTGAAGCCGGGACTAACTACAATGAGCAGTTCTTC.

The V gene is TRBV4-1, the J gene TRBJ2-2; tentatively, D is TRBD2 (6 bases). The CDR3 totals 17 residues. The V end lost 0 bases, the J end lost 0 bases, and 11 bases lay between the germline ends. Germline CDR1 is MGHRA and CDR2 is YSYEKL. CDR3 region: CASSQDGTGANTGELFF. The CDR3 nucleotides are TGCGCCAGCAGCCAAGACGGGACTGGGGCGAACACCGGGGAGCTGTTTTTT.

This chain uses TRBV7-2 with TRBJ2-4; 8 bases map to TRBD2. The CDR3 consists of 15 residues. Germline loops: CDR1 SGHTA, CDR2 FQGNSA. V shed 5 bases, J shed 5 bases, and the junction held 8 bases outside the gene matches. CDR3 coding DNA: TGTGCCAGCAGCCGAAGGGGACTAGGGGAAAACATTCAGTACTTC. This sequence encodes CASSRRGLGENIQYF.

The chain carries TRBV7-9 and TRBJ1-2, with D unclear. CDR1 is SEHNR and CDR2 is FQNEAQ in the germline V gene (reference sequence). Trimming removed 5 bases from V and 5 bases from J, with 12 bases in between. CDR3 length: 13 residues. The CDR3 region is CASSPREGYGYTF. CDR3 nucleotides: TGTGCCAGCAGCCCCCGAGAGGGTTATGGCTACACCTTC.

The CDR3 nucleotides read TGTGCCATCAGCGACTCGAACTCTGGAAACACCATATATTTT. Translated: CAISDSNSGNTIYF. The chain links TRBV10-3 to TRBJ1-3, with D unclear. The CDR3 sequence is 14 residues long. Germline V CDR1 and CDR2: ENHRY, SYGVKD. Trimming took off 6 bases at V and 0 bases at J, with 9 bases between the two ends.

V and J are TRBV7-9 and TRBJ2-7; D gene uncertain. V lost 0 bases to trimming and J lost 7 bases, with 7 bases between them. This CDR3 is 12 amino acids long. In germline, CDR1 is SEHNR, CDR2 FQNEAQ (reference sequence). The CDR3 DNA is TGTGCCAGCAGCTTAGCCGTTCAGGAGCAGTACTTC. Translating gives CASSLAVQEQYF.

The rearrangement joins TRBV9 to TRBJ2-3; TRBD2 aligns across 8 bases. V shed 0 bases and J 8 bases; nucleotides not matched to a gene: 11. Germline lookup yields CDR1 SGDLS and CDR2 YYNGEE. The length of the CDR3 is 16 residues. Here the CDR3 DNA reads TGTGCCAGCAGCGTAGGCCAGGGACTAGAGACACGTACGCAGTATTTT. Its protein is CASSVGQGLETRTQYF.

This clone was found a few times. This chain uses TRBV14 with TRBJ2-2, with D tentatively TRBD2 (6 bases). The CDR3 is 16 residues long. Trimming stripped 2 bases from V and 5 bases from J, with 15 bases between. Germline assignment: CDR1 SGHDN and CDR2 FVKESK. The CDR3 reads CASSQRGTRSTGELFF. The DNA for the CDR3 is TGTGCCAGCAGCCAACGCGGGACGAGGAGTACCGGGGAGCTGTTTTTT.

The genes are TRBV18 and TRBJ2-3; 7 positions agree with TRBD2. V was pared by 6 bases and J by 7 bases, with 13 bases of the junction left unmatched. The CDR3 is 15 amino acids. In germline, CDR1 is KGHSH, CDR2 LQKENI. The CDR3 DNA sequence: TGTGCCAGCTCCGACAGCGGGGCGAGATCCAATACGCAGTATTTT. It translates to CASSDSGARSNTQYF.

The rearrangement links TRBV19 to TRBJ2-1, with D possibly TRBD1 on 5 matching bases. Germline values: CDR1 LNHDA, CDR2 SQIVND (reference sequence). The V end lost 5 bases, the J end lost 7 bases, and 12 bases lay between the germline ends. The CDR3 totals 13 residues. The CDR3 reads CASSFAGLNEQFF. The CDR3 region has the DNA TGTGCCAGTAGTTTCGCAGGGCTGAATGAGCAGTTCTTC.

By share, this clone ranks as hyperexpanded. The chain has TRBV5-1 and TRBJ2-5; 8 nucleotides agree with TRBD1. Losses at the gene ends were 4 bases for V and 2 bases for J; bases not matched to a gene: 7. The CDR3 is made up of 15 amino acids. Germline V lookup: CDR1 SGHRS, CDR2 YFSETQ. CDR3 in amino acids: CASSPDRVGQETQYF. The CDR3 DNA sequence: TGCGCCAGCAGCCCGGACAGGGTGGGGCAAGAGACCCAGTACTTC. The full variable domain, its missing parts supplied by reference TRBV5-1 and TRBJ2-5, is KAGVTQTPRYLIKTRGQQVTLSCSPISGHRSVSWYQQTPGQGLQFLFEYFSETQRNKGNFPGRFSGRQFSNSRSEMNVSTLELGDSALYLCASSPDRVGQETQYFGPGTRLLVL.

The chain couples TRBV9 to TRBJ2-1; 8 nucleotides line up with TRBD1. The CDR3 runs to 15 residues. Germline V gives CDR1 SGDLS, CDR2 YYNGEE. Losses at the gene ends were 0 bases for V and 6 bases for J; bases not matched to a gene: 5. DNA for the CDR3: TGTGCCAGCAGCGTAGGACAGGGGATCTCCAATGAGCAGTTCTTC. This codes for CASSVGQGISNEQFF.

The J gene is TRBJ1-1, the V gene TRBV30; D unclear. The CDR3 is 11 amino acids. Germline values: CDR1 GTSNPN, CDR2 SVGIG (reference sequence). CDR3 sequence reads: CGGDLNTEAFF. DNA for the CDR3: TGTGGCGGAGACCTAAACACTGAAGCTTTCTTT.